Reported below is one TCR beta chain. The data originate from a study of shared clonotypes between healthy human individuals. The overall study: With ages of 18 to 49, the donors were two women and three men. Each donor had three CD4 naive, three CD4 memory, two CD8 naive and one CD8 memory plate.

Repertoires were generated with immunoSEQ multiplex PCR, while TCRdb's copy carries only in-frame clones and drops some. The sample shows more than 200,000 clones, 60% to 70% of them seen only once. This CDR3 is built from 16 residues. CDR1 is LNHDA, CDR2 SQIVND, per germline (reference sequence). Trimming at V came to 4 bases and at J to 3 bases, leaving 4 bases not matched to a gene. Sequenced input: memory CD4+ T cells sorted from blood. Sample subset: CD45RA-negative fraction. The chain recombines TRBV19 with TRBJ2-3, with TRBD2 identical over 13 bases. The source of this sequence is a man aged 30-40 years in good health. CDR3 bases: TGTGCCAGTAGTAAGAGACTAGCGGGAGGAACAGATACGCAGTATTTT. Translation: CASSKRLAGGTDTQYF.